This passage covers 3 T cell receptor beta chains from one sample sequenced in a study of blood T cell repertoires in COVID-19. TCRdb's copy holds only in-frame clones and misses some; the assay was immunoSEQ multiplex PCR. There are approximately 180,000 clones in the sample; 60% to 80% occur only once, and 26% lies in the top ten. The sequencing input was peripheral blood. The receptors shown here come from a woman between 65 and 79 years old with acute or convalescent COVID-19.

This clone was detected only a few times. The chain links TRBV6-5 to TRBJ2-7; 9 nucleotides agree with TRBD2. J lost 3 bases, V lost 4 bases, and 7 bases had no gene match. There are 15 residues in the CDR3. Per germline, CDR1 MNHEY and CDR2 SVGAGI. The CDR3 nucleotides read TGTGCCAGCAGTTCCCACAGCGGGAGGAGCTACGAGCAGTACTTC. This codes for CASSSHSGRSYEQYF.

The chain combines TRBV7-9 with TRBJ2-2, with D maybe TRBD2 (5 bases). This CDR3 spans 15 amino acids. Deletions cut 6 bases from V and 4 bases from J, with 15 bases between. The germline CDR1 and CDR2 sequences are SEHNR and FQNEAQ (reference sequence). The CDR3 bases are TGTGCCAGCAGAAACCCGGGAAGTCTCACCGGGGAGCTGTTTTTT. Translating it yields CASRNPGSLTGELFF.

V usage is TRBV2 and J usage is TRBJ2-2; 8 nucleotides line up with TRBD2. V trimming: 4 bases; J trimming: 6 bases; junction bases outside the gene matches: 7. CDR3 length equals 15 residues. Germline values: CDR1 SNHLY, CDR2 FYNNEI. The CDR3 DNA follows: TGTGCCAGCAGTGTAGTTGACGGGAGGGCCGGGGAGCTGTTTTTT. It encodes CASSVVDGRAGELFF.